This T cell receptor beta chain was obtained from a study of T cells in Graves' hyperthyroidism and ophthalmopathy. The CDR3 regions of TCR beta were amplified from RNA transcripts. The HTBI primer set was used in a first-round RT-PCR of the TCR CDR3. TCRdb analysed the multiplex PCR reads with MiXCR anew, one entry per CDR3 protein. The repertoire holds roughly 700,000 distinct CDR3 sequences, approximately 36% seen once, with around 32% in the top ten. Whole-study findings and limits: Model predictions of ophthalmopathy came a median approximately 6.2 months before onset. From stable hyperthyroidism, ophthalmopathy was set apart by a 13 V-J model.

Germline V gene sequence: CDR1 SEHNR, CDR2 FQNEAQ (reference sequence). Trimming cost V 5 bases and J 0 bases; bases outside gene matches: 9. The CDR3 sequence is 16 residues long. About this clonotype itself: Its antigen remains unknown.

Each patient was aged 18 to 65 and had newly diagnosed hyperthyroidism of under 2 months' duration. Diagnoses used clinical symptoms, serum thyroxine and TRAb, thyroid ultrasound and orbital computed tomography. The chain uses TRBV7-9 and TRBJ2-7, with TRBD1 identical over 8 bases. The clonotype comes from a woman in her forties with Graves' hyperthyroidism. Sequenced material: blood. The DNA of the CDR3 is TGTGCCAGCAGCGGGCCAGGGGGCGGGATCTCCTACGAGCAGTACTTC. It translates to CASSGPGGGISYEQYF.